The T cell receptor (beta chain) under discussion was sequenced for a study of shared clonotypes between healthy human individuals. Assay: immunoSEQ multiplex PCR; the TCRdb copy retains only in-frame clones and omits some. The sample has 2 million to 2.5 million clones; approximately 93% are singletons. The specimen was naive CD4+ T cells from PBMCs. As for subset: CD45RA+ positively selected. The receptor's source is a man aged 18 to 30 in good health. Some clones in this sample may be carry-over from other donors' samples.

The CDR3 region has the DNA TGTGCCAGCAGCCGGAGTCGGGTGGGACGGGATACGCAGTATTTT. It codes for CASSRSRVGRDTQYF. The gene calls are TRBV7-3 and TRBJ2-3; either TRBD1 or TRBD2 may fit D (5 bases each). This CDR3 contains 15 residues. The ends were cut back, 5 bases at V and 6 bases at J, with 18 bases in the middle. Germline V lookup: CDR1 SGHTA, CDR2 FQGTGA.